This T cell receptor (beta chain) appears in the sequencing data of a study of T cells in Graves' hyperthyroidism and ophthalmopathy. Study in general: Peripheral blood was acquired at first diagnosis, ahead of any therapy whatsoever.

Trimming at V came to 5 bases and at J to 12 bases, leaving 21 bases not matched to a gene. The CDR3 consists of 18 residues. The germline V gene has CDR1 MNHNS and CDR2 SASEGT. Graves' hyperthyroidism without ophthalmopathy progression within 18 months was termed stable. Each patient was aged 18 to 65 and had newly diagnosed hyperthyroidism of under 2 months' duration. Diagnoses were established using clinical symptoms, serum thyroxine and TRAb, thyroid ultrasound and orbital computed tomography. Using RNA transcripts as the source, TCR beta CDR3 regions were amplified. In the first-round RT-PCR of the TCR CDR3, the HTBI primer set was used. TCRdb independently ran MiXCR on the multiplex PCR reads; one entry per CDR3 protein. The table lists approximately 410,000 distinct CDR3 sequences, 12% to 15% of them singletons. Many counts were recorded for this clonotype.

The sequencing input was blood. This clonotype was sampled from a woman between 18 and 29 years old with Graves' hyperthyroidism. This chain joins TRBV6-1 and TRBJ2-1; 11 bases align to TRBD2. In DNA, the CDR3 is TGTGCCAGCAGTTCCAATACCCCGGGACTAGCGGTGCGGGGAGGGCAGTTCTTC. As protein: CASSSNTPGLAVRGGQFF.